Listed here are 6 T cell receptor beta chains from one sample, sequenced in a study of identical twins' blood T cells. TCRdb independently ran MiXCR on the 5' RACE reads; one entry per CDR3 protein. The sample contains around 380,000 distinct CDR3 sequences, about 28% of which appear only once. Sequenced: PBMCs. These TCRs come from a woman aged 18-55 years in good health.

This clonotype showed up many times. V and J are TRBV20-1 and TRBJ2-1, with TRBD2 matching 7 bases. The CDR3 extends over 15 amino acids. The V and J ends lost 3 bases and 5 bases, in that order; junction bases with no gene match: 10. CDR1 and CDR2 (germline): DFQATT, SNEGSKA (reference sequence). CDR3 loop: CSASIGGSLHNEQFF. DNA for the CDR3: TGCAGTGCTAGTATCGGCGGGAGTTTACACAATGAGCAGTTCTTC.

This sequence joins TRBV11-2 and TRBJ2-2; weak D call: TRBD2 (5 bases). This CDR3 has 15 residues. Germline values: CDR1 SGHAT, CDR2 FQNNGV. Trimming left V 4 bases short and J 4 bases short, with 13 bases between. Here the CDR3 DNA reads TGTGCCAGCAGCTGTGAGGGTTTTGCCACCGGGGAGCTGTTTTTT. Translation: CASSCEGFATGELFF.

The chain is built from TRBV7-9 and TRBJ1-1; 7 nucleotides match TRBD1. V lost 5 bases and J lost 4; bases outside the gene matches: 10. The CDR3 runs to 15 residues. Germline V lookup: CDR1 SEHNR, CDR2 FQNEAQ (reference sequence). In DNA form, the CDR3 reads TGTGCCAGCAGCCCCCGACAGGGAGGGATCACTGAAGCTTTCTTT. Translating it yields CASSPRQGGITEAFF.

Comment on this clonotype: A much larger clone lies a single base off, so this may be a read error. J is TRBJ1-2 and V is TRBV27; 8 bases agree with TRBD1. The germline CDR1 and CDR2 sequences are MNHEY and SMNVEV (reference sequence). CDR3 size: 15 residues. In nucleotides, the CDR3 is TGTGCCAGCAGTTGGACAGGGATCCTTAACTATGGCTACGCCTTC. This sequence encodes CASSWTGILNYGYAF.

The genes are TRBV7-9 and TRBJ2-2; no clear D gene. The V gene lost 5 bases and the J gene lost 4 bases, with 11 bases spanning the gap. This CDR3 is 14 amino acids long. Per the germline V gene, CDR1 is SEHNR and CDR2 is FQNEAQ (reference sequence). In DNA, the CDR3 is TGTGCCAGCAGCCGCCCCCTCTCCACCGGGGAGCTGTTTTTT. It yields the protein CASSRPLSTGELFF.

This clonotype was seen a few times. The CDR3 DNA follows: TGCGCCAGCAGCCCCCAGGGTTATGGGAAAAACTACAATGAGCAGTTCTTC. Protein: CASSPQGYGKNYNEQFF. The genes are TRBV4-1 and TRBJ2-1, with TRBD1 as a possible D gene (5 bases). V lost 4 bases, J lost 3 bases, and 19 bases lay in between. Germline CDR1 reads MGHRA; CDR2 reads YSYEKL. The CDR3 extends over 17 amino acids.